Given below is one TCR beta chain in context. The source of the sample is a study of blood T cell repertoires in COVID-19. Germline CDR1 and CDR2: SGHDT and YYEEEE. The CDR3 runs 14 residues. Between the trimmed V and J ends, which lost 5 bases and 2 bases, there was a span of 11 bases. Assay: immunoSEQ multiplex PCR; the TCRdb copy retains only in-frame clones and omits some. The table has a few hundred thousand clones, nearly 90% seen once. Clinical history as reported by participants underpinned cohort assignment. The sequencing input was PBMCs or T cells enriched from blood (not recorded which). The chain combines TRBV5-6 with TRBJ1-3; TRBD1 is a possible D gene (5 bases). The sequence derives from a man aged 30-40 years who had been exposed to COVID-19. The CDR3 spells CASRPPGAGNTIYF. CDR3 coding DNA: TGTGCCAGCAGACCCCCGGGGGCTGGAAACACCATATATTTT.